This TCR beta chain is drawn from a study of T cells after posttransplantation cyclophosphamide. General study points: After PTCy, TRB diversity resembled that of CNI/methotrexate controls. Later post-transplant blood repertoires were often dominated by donor CD8+ memory clones.

This clone was seen repeatedly, ten times or more. The antigen remains undetermined. On the day of bone marrow donation, the related graft donor provided peripheral blood. Generated by immunoSEQ multiplex PCR, the TCRdb table keeps only in-frame clones and is missing some. In total the sample includes tens of thousands of clones, none of them seen once. Losses at the gene ends were 7 bases for V and 3 bases for J; bases not matched to a gene: 8. The CDR3 runs 14 residues. Germline CDR1 is MDHEN and CDR2 is SYDVKM. The V call is TRBV28, the J call TRBJ1-2, with 7 positions matching TRBD1. This TCR was sampled from a woman aged 60-75 years in good health, CMV-negative, and a related stem cell transplant donor. Sequencing input: PBMCs. CDR3 bases: TGTGCCAGCATTCGGGACAGAGCCTACTATGGCTACACCTTC. It translates to CASIRDRAYYGYTF.